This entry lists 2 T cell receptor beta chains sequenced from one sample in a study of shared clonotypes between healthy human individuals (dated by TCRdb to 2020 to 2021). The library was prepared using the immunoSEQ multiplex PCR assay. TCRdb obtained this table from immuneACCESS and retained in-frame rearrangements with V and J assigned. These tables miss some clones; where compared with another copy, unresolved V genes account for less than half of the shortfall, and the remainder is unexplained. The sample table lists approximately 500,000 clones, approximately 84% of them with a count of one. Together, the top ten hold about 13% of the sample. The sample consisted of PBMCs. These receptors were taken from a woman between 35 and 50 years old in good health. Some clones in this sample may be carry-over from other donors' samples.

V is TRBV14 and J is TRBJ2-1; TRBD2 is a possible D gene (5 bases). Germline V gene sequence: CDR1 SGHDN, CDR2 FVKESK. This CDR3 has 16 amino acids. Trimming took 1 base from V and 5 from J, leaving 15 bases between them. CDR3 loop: CASSQGTRRRHNEQFF. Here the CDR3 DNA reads TGTGCCAGCAGCCAAGGAACGCGGAGGCGCCACAATGAGCAGTTCTTC.

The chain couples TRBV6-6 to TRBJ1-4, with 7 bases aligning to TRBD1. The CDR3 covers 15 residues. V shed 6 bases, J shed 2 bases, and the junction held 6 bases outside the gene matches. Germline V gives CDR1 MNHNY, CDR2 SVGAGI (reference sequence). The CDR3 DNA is TGTGCCAGCAGACCTCAGGGGGGGACTAATGAAAAACTGTTTTTT. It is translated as CASRPQGGTNEKLFF.